This is a list of T cell receptor beta chains from one sample in a study of T cells in Graves' hyperthyroidism and ophthalmopathy. TCRdb re-analysed the multiplex PCR reads in MiXCR, keeping a single row per CDR3 protein. Of about 400,000 distinct CDR3 sequences in the sample, 14% to 15% were seen once. What was sequenced was blood. These receptors all stem from a man aged 18 to 29 with Graves' ophthalmopathy. Both conserved end residues are part of each CDR3. Each record gives: CDR3 length, V gene, clone size, D gene, J gene, CDR3 protein, CDR3 DNA. D genes are given only for firm matches. Only part of the rows carry a size: once, few, many, or a class if the clone is expanded.

>15|TRBV20-1|few|.|TRBJ2-6
CSARGLALGANVLTF
TGCAGTGCTAGGGGCCTAGCTCTTGGGGCCAACGTCCTGACTTTC
>13|TRBV20-1|many|.|TRBJ1-1
CSARERQKGEAFF
TGCAGTGCTAGGGAAAGACAGAAAGGTGAAGCTTTCTTT
>13|TRBV30|many|TRBD2|TRBJ2-1
CAWKETTSAPQFF
TGTGCCTGGAAAGAAACGACTAGCGCCCCGCAGTTCTTC
>16|TRBV18|many|.|TRBJ2-5
CASSLWTVKAQETQYF
TGTGCCAGCTCACTGTGGACAGTCAAGGCACAAGAGACCCAGTACTTC
>15|TRBV7-9|many|.|TRBJ2-7
CASSLGGAVSYEQYF
TGTGCCAGCAGCTTAGGCGGGGCGGTGTCCTACGAGCAGTACTTC
>13|TRBV12-3/TRBV12-4|many|.|TRBJ1-2
CASSQSTGLTYTF
TGTGCCAGCAGTCAAAGTACAGGACTCACCTACACCTTC
>16|TRBV7-9|few|TRBD1|TRBJ2-2
CASSLGGQADTGELFF
TGTGCCAGCAGCTTAGGTGGACAGGCGGACACCGGGGAGCTGTTTTTT
>12|TRBV11-3|many|.|TRBJ2-1
CASSPIYNEQFF
TGTGCCAGCAGCCCCATCTACAATGAGCAGTTCTTC
>14|TRBV27|many|.|TRBJ1-1
CASSSPSMNTEAFF
TGTGCCAGCAGTTCGCCATCGATGAACACTGAAGCTTTCTTT
>15|TRBV6-1|.|TRBD2|TRBJ2-5
CASWSASGSQETQYF
TGTGCCAGCTGGTCAGCTAGCGGTAGCCAAGAGACCCAGTACTTC
>15|TRBV4-1|many|.|TRBJ1-1
CASSQDRRAVPEAFF
TGCGCCAGCAGCCAAGATAGGCGGGCCGTGCCTGAAGCTTTCTTT
>12|TRBV7-2|many|.|TRBJ2-7
CASSLVGPWQYF
TGTGCCAGCAGCTTGGTGGGGCCGTGGCAGTACTTC
>14|TRBV5-1|many|.|TRBJ1-2
CASSLVDGVYGYTF
TGCGCCAGCAGCTTGGTGGACGGGGTCTATGGCTACACCTTC
>16|TRBV3-1|many|TRBD2|TRBJ2-3
CASSLERGVGTDTQYF
TGTGCCAGCAGCCTAGAGCGGGGGGTGGGTACAGATACGCAGTATTTT
>18|TRBV9|few|TRBD1|TRBJ1-5
CASSSGQGGTGGYQPQHF
TGTGCCAGCAGCTCCGGACAGGGTGGAACCGGGGGATATCAGCCCCAGCATTTT
>15|TRBV5-1|.|.|TRBJ1-5
CASSPMGYTNQPQHF
TGCGCCAGCAGCCCCATGGGTTATACCAATCAGCCCCAGCATTTT
>13|TRBV12-3/TRBV12-4|.|TRBD1|TRBJ1-1
CASSRQGNTEASF
TGTGCCAGCAGTCGACAGGGGAACACTGAAGCTTCCTTT